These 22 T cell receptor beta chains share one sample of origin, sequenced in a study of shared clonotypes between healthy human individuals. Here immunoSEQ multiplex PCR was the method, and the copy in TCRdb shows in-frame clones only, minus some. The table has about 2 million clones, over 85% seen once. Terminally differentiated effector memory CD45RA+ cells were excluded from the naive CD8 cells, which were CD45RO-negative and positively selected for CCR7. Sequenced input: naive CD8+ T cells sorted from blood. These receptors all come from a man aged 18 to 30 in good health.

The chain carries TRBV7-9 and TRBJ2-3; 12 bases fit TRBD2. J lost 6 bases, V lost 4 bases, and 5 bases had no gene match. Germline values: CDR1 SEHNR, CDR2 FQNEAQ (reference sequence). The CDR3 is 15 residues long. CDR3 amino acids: CASSSTSGSIDTQYF. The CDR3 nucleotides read TGTGCCAGCAGCTCGACTAGCGGGAGTATCGATACGCAGTATTTT.

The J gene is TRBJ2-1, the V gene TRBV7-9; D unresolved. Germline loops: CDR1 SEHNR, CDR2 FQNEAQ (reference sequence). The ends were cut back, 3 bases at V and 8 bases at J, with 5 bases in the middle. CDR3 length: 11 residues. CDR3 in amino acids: CASSFSHEQFF. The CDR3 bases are TGTGCCAGCAGCTTCTCCCATGAGCAGTTCTTC.

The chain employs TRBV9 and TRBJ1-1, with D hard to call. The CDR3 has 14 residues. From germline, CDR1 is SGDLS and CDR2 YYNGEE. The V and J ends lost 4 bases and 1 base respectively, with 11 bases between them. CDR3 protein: CASSLDNSNTEAFF. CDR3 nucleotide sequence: TGTGCCAGCAGCCTTGACAATTCGAACACTGAAGCTTTCTTT.

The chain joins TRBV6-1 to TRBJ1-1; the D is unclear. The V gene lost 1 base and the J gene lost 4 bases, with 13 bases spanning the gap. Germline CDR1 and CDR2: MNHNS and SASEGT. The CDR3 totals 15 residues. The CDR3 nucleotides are TGTGCCAGCAGTGAAGACGGGGTATGGGGCACTGAAGCTTTCTTT. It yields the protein CASSEDGVWGTEAFF.

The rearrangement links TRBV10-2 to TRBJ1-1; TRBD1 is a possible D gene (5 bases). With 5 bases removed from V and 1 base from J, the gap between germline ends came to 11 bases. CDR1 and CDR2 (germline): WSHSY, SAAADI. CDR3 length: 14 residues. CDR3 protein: CASSFGGGNTEAFF. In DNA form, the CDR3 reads TGCGCCAGCAGTTTTGGGGGGGGGAACACTGAAGCTTTCTTT.

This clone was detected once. The CDR3 protein is CASSEVFGRAYEQYF. In DNA, the CDR3 is TGTGCCAGCAGTGAAGTCTTTGGGCGGGCCTACGAGCAGTACTTC. The chain recombines TRBV2 with TRBJ2-7, with D possibly being TRBD2 (5 bases). The CDR3 consists of 15 residues. CDR1 is SNHLY and CDR2 is FYNNEI in the germline V gene. The V end was cut by 1 base, the J end by 2 bases, with 12 bases between. Together with reference TRBV2 and TRBJ2-7, the CDR3 gives the full variable domain: EPEVTQTPSHQVTQMGQEVILRCVPISNHLYFYWYRQILGQKVEFLVSFYNNEISEKSEIFDDQFSVERPDGSNFTLKIRSTKLEDSAMYFCASSEVFGRAYEQYFGPGTRLTVT.

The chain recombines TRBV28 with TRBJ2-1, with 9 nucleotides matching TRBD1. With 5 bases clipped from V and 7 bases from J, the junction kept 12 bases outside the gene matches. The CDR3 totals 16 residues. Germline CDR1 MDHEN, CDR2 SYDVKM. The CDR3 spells CASSGDREDAWNEQFF. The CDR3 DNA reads TGTGCCAGCAGTGGGGACAGGGAAGATGCATGGAATGAGCAGTTCTTC.

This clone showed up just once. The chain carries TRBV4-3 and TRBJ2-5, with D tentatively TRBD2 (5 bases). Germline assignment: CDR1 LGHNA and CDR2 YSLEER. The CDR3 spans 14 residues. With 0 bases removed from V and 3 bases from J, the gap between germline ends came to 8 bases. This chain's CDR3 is CASSQDLREETQYF. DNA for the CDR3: TGCGCCAGCAGCCAAGATCTGAGGGAAGAGACCCAGTACTTC.

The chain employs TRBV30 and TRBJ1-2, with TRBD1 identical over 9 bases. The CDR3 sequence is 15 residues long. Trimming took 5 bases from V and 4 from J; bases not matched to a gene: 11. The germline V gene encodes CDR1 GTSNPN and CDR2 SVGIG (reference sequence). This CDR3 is CAWATGQGTLYGYTF. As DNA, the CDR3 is TGTGCCTGGGCGACTGGACAGGGGACGCTCTATGGCTACACCTTC.

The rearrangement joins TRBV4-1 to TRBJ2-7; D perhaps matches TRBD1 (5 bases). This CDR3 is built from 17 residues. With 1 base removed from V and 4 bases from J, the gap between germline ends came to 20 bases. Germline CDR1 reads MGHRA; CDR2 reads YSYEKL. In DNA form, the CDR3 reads TGCGCCAGCAGCCAAGTTACAGGACCCCGTATTGGGTACGAGCAGTACTTC. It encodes CASSQVTGPRIGYEQYF.

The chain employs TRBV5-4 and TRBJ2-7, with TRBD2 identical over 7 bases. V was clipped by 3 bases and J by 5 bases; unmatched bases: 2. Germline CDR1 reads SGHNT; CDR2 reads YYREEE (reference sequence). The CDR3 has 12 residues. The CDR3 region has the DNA TGTGCCAGCAGCTGGGAGGGCCACGAGCAGTACTTC. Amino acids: CASSWEGHEQYF. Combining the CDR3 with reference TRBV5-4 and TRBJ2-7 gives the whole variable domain ETGVTQSPTHLIKTRGQQVTLRCSSQSGHNTVSWYQQALGQGPQFIFQYYREEENGRGNFPPRFSGLQFPNYSSELNVNALELDDSALYLCASSWEGHEQYFGPGTRLTVT.

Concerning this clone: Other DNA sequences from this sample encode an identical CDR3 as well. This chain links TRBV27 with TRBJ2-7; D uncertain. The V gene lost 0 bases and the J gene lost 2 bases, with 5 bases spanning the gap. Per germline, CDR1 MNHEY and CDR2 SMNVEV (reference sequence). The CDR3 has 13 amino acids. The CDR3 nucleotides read TGTGCCAGCAGTTTATCCGCGGCCTACGAGCAGTACTTC. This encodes CASSLSAAYEQYF.

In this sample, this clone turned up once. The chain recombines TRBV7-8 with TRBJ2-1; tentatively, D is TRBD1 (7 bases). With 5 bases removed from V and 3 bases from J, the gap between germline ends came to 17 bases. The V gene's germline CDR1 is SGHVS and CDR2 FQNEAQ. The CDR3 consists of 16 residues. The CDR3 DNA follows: TGTGCCAGCAGCCTCACAGGGGACTGGGTCTACAATGAGCAGTTCTTC. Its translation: CASSLTGDWVYNEQFF.

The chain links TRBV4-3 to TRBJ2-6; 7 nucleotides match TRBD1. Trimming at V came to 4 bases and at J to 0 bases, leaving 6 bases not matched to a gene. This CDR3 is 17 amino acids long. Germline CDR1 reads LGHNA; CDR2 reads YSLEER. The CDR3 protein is CASSRITGASGANVLTF. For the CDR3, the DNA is TGCGCCAGCAGCCGAATCACAGGGGCCTCTGGGGCCAACGTCCTGACTTTC.

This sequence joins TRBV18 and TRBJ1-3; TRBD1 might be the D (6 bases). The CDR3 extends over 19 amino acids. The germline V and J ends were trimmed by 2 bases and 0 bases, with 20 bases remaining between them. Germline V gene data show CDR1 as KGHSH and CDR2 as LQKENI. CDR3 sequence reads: CASSPGENRADYSGNTIYF. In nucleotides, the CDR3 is TGTGCCAGCTCACCAGGAGAAAACAGGGCTGATTACTCTGGAAACACCATATATTTT.

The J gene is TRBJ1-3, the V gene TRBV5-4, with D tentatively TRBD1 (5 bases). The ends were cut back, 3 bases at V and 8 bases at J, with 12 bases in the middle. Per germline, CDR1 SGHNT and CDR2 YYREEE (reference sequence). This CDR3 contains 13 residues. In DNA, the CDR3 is TGTGCCAGCAGCTACACAGGAGGACACACCATATATTTT. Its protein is CASSYTGGHTIYF.

CDR3 DNA sequence: TGTGCCAGCAGCTCCGGATATTCACCCCTCCACTTT. Protein: CASSSGYSPLHF. The rearrangement joins TRBV7-9 to TRBJ1-6; D is undetermined. CDR1 SEHNR and CDR2 FQNEAQ come from the germline V gene (reference sequence). The germline V and J ends were trimmed by 4 bases and 8 bases, with 6 bases remaining between them. The CDR3 totals 12 residues.

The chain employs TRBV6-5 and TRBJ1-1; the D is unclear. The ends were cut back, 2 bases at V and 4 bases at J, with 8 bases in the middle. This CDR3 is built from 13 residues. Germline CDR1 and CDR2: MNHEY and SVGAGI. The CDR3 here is CASSYDGSTEAFF. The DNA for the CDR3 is TGTGCCAGCAGTTACGACGGGAGCACTGAAGCTTTCTTT.

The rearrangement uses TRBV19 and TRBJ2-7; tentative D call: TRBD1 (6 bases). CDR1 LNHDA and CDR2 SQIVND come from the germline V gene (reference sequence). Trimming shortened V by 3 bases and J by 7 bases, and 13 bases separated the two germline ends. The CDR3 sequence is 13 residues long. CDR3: CASSILGAEEQYF. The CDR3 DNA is TGTGCCAGTAGTATCTTGGGGGCGGAAGAGCAGTACTTC. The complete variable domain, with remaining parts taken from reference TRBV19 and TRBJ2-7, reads DGGITQSPKYLFRKEGQNVTLSCEQNLNHDAMYWYRQDPGQGLRLIYYSQIVNDFQKGDIAEGYSVSREKKESFPLTVTSAQKNPTAFYLCASSILGAEEQYFGPGTRLTVT.

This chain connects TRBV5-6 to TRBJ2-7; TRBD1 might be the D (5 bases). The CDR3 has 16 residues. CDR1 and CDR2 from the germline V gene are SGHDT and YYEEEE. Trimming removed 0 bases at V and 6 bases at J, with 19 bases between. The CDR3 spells CASSLAGHLTAGEQYF. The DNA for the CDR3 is TGTGCCAGCAGCTTGGCAGGACATCTTACCGCAGGCGAGCAGTACTTC.

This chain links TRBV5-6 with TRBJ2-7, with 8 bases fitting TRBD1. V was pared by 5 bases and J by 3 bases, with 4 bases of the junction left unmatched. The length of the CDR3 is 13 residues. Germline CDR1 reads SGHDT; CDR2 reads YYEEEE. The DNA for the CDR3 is TGTGCCAGCAGTTGGGGGACAGGCTACGAGCAGTACTTC. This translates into CASSWGTGYEQYF.

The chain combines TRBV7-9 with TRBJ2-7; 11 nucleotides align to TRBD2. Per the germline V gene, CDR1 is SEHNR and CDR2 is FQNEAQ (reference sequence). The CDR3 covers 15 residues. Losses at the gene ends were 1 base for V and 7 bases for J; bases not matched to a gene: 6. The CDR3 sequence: CASSLGTSGRGEQYF. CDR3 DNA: TGTGCCAGCAGCTTAGGCACTAGCGGGAGAGGTGAGCAGTACTTC.